This T cell receptor (beta chain) originates from a study of blood T cell repertoires in COVID-19. Study-level information: COVID-19 samples from acute and convalescent phases originated in the United States, Italy and Spain.

Residents of 24 US areas, aged about 18 to 89 years, made up the participants. Cohorts were assigned according to the clinical history that participants reported. Methods used by the authors: For nucleated cells, counts were estimated from reference gene primer amplification. Method: immunoSEQ multiplex PCR; TCRdb's copy keeps in-frame clones and lacks some. The V and J calls and clone size were taken over from that table, and D and trimming were inferred from the DNA. The sample gives 350,000 or so clones, under 95% of which show up once; roughly 18% is in the top ten. J gave up 4 bases and V 6 bases, and 6 bases lay outside the gene matches. The CDR3 length is 14 residues. Per the germline V gene, CDR1 is MDHEN and CDR2 is SYDVKM. The sample holds one count of this clone.

The TCR sequence derives from a woman in her 30s who had recovered from COVID-19. The chain is built from TRBV28 and TRBJ2-7; 10 bases are shared with TRBD2. Sequenced: PBMCs or T cells enriched from blood (not recorded which). The CDR3 loop is CASRKAGGPYEQYF. CDR3 DNA sequence: TGTGCCAGCAGAAAAGCGGGAGGGCCGTACGAGCAGTACTTC. Looking up the rest from reference TRBV28 and TRBJ2-7 gives the full variable domain: DVKVTQSSRYLVKRTGEKVFLECVQDMDHENMFWYRQDPGLGLRLIYFSYDVKMKEKGDIPEGYSVSREKKERFSLILESASTNQTSMYLCASRKAGGPYEQYFGPGTRLTVT.